The clone carrying this TCR beta chain was observed at least ten times. Its antigen is not identified. The data originate from a study of T cells in Graves' hyperthyroidism and ophthalmopathy. Template material for amplifying TCR beta CDR3 regions consisted of RNA transcripts. The HTBI primer set drove a first-round RT-PCR of the TCR CDR3. TCRdb ran MiXCR on the multiplex PCR reads and lists one entry per CDR3 protein. The sample holds about 380,000 distinct CDR3 sequences; about 18% are singletons and the top ten take 40% to 45%. The CDR3 is 15 residues long. Looked up from germline, CDR1 is SGHVS and CDR2 is FQNEAQ. Trimming removed 4 bases from V and 5 bases from J; junction bases left unmatched: 8. Study-level points and caveats: Blood samples included most of the expanded thyroid clonotypes exceeding 0.001.

Sequencing was carried out using blood. The rearrangement uses TRBV7-8 and TRBJ1-1, with 9 bases identical to TRBD1. The sequence came from a man between 18 and 29 years old with Graves' ophthalmopathy. CDR3 region: CASSSSGQGWTEAFF. DNA for the CDR3: TGTGCCAGCAGCTCAAGCGGACAGGGGTGGACTGAAGCTTTCTTT.